This T cell receptor (beta chain) was found in a study of T-cell reconstitution after alpha-beta-depleted transplantation in children (dated by TCRdb to the mid-2010s). Study-level background: The study quantitatively tracked T-cell immune reconstitution after TCRalphabeta/CD19-depleted allogeneic hematopoietic cell transplantation in children using TCR repertoire profiling.

This clonotype was found many times. Its antigen remains undetermined. Per-nucleotide qualities are absent, and no much larger clonotype sits a single base away. Broader findings and caveats from the paper: Over the following months the frequencies of hyperexpanded clones went down, and after one year T-cell counts and TCRbeta diversity were mostly credited to newly produced T cells. The high TCRbeta diversity at day 60 in some patients was ascribed to recipient T cells and intrathymic progenitors that had survived conditioning. Apparently early alphabetaT-cell count recovery about two months after transplant reportedly relied on only several hundred rapidly expanded clones derived from non-depleted graft cells.

Taken with the paper, the label for treatment or condition translates to: allogeneic hematopoietic cell transplantation with graft depleted of TCRalphabeta T cells and CD19 B cells. Transplant recipients were children who received TCRalphabeta/CD19-depleted allogeneic hematopoietic cell grafts. As encoded in the germline V gene (reference sequence), CDR1 is DFQATT while CDR2 is SNEGSKA. Reading from cysteine to phenylalanine, the CDR3 counts 16 amino acids. The sequence is cut down to CDR3 DNA, 48 bases in frame from base 1. The V and J ends are trimmed by 0 bases and 2 bases, leaving 17 bases between them. The library was obtained by PCR. TCRdb lists the instrument as Illumina HiSeq 2500. To normalize quantification of the TCRbeta repertoire, the TCR libraries were built with molecular barcoding that relied on unique molecular identifiers. The public reads were reprocessed in TCRdb via fastp at Q25 and MiXCR, keeping in-frame beta chains. All rows with the same CDR3 protein become a single entry with the most common DNA and genes. The sample table contains about 580,000 distinct CDR3 sequences; only one count was recorded for under 25% of them. 13% to 15% of the sample goes to the ten largest clones.

The specimen was PBMCs, mostly from graft donor cells, collected 360 days after TCRalphabeta/CD19-depleted stem cell transplant. The receptor comes from a boy less than two years old who had a stem cell transplant for acute myeloid leukemia, so the T cells may come from the graft donor. This sequence uses TRBV20-1 and TRBJ2-7, with the D gene possibly TRBD1 or TRBD2, each one fitting 6 bases. The DNA sequence reads TGCAGTGCTAGAGATAGGGGGGCCAGGGTCCCCTACGAGCAGTACTTC. This yields the protein CSARDRGARVPYEQYF.